The 31 T cell receptor beta chains given below trace back to one sample, sequenced in a study of human thymus T cells. TCRdb's copy holds only in-frame clones and misses some; the assay was immunoSEQ multiplex PCR. The table lists 57,000 or so clones, 94% of them singletons. Sequencing was done on a sample of blood. The receptors stem from a boy in the first two years of life with a congenital heart defect but otherwise immunologically healthy.

This chain uses TRBV12-5 with TRBJ2-7; TRBD2 might be the D (6 bases). Germline CDR1 is LGHNT and CDR2 is FRNRAP. The CDR3 consists of 16 residues. V was clipped by 0 bases and J by 2 bases, with 14 bases between them. The CDR3 reads CASGLVLGRKTYEQYF. CDR3 coding DNA: TGTGCTAGTGGTTTGGTACTGGGGAGGAAAACCTACGAGCAGTACTTC.

CDR3 bases: TGTGCCAGCAGGGGGGTCCCCACAGATACGCAGTATTTT. Translated, it gives CASRGVPTDTQYF. The gene calls are TRBV2 and TRBJ2-3; D is possibly TRBD1 or TRBD2 (5 bases each). The CDR3 extends over 13 amino acids. The V end lost 6 bases, the J end lost 2 bases, and 9 bases lay between the germline ends. The germline gives CDR1 SNHLY, CDR2 FYNNEI.

V and J are TRBV7-2 and TRBJ1-2, with a tentative D call TRBD1 (6 bases). The CDR3 is 15 amino acids. Per germline, CDR1 SGHTA and CDR2 FQGNSA. Trimming cost V 5 bases and J 4 bases, with 17 bases left between them. The CDR3 sequence: CASSQTWGGPYGYTF. The CDR3 DNA reads TGTGCCAGCAGCCAGACGTGGGGGGGGCCCTATGGCTACACCTTC.

The CDR3 region has the DNA TGTGCCAGCAGCTTAGAGTCATGGTATAGCAATCAGCCCCAGCATTTT. This gives the protein CASSLESWYSNQPQHF. J is TRBJ1-5 and V is TRBV7-2; D unclear. This CDR3 is 16 amino acids long. Looked up from germline, CDR1 is SGHTA and CDR2 is FQGNSA. V was shortened by 1 base and J by 0 bases, with 10 bases between the two germline ends.

The genes are TRBV2 and TRBJ1-2; D not certain. The germline V and J ends were trimmed by 3 bases and 5 bases, with 10 bases remaining between them. This CDR3 region has 13 residues. Germline CDR1 SNHLY, CDR2 FYNNEI. For the CDR3, the DNA is TGTGCCAGCAGTGAGGAGGAAGGTTATGGCTACACCTTC. Translated, it gives CASSEEEGYGYTF.

This clone was observed a handful of times. The gene calls are TRBV18 and TRBJ1-5; 10 bases agree with TRBD1. The CDR3 is made up of 14 amino acids. The junction had 4 bases not matched to a gene; V was cut back by 6 bases and J by 5 bases. CDR1 and CDR2 (germline): KGHSH, LQKENI. The CDR3 spells CASSPGTGDQPQHF. Written as DNA, the CDR3 is TGTGCCAGCTCTCCCGGGACAGGGGATCAGCCCCAGCATTTT.

The chain carries TRBV28 and TRBJ2-7, with a possible D match to TRBD1 (5 bases). CDR3 length: 15 residues. Trimming stripped 3 bases from V and 2 bases from J, with 14 bases between. The germline gives CDR1 MDHEN, CDR2 SYDVKM. The CDR3 protein is CASSFGATSTYEQYF. CDR3 DNA: TGTGCCAGCAGTTTTGGGGCCACTTCCACCTACGAGCAGTACTTC.

This clone was seen once. The chain carries TRBV25-1 and TRBJ2-7; TRBD1 is a possible D gene (6 bases). The V gene lost 4 bases and the J gene lost 2 bases, with 15 bases spanning the gap. CDR1 is MGHDK and CDR2 is SYGVNS in the germline V gene. The CDR3 contains 15 residues. In nucleotides, the CDR3 is TGTGCCAGCAGTGCCTCACAGGGAAAAGCCTACGAGCAGTACTTC. Translated: CASSASQGKAYEQYF.

The chain carries TRBV19 and TRBJ1-1; D is ambiguous. V lost 7 bases and J 3 bases, leaving 15 bases between the germline ends. The CDR3 length is 14 residues. Germline assignment: CDR1 LNHDA and CDR2 SQIVND (reference sequence). The CDR3 is CASIRGIEDTEAFF. The DNA of the CDR3 is TGTGCCAGTATTCGGGGAATTGAGGACACTGAAGCTTTCTTT. Full variable domain (outside the CDR3, taken from reference TRBV19 and TRBJ1-1): DGGITQSPKYLFRKEGQNVTLSCEQNLNHDAMYWYRQDPGQGLRLIYYSQIVNDFQKGDIAEGYSVSREKKESFPLTVTSAQKNPTAFYLCASIRGIEDTEAFFGQGTRLTVV.

The chain combines TRBV30 with TRBJ1-2; D is unresolved. There are 12 residues in the CDR3. CDR1 and CDR2 (germline): GTSNPN, SVGIG (reference sequence). V was pared by 5 bases and J by 3 bases, with 10 bases between. The CDR3 DNA is TGTGCCTGGGTGGAGGCAGACTATGGCTACACCTTC. Its translation: CAWVEADYGYTF.

The chain uses TRBV5-6 and TRBJ2-1, with 10 bases aligning to TRBD2. Trimming at V came to 0 bases and at J to 8 bases, leaving 5 bases not matched to a gene. Germline V gene data show CDR1 as SGHDT and CDR2 as YYEEEE. The CDR3 spans 15 residues. CDR3 loop: CASSLELAGDDEQFF. The CDR3 region has the DNA TGTGCCAGCAGCTTGGAGCTAGCGGGAGACGATGAGCAGTTCTTC.

The J gene is TRBJ1-2, the V gene TRBV7-2; tentatively, D is TRBD1 (6 bases). Per germline, CDR1 SGHTA and CDR2 FQGNSA. The germline V and J ends were trimmed by 6 bases and 7 bases, with 18 bases remaining between them. The CDR3 sequence is 14 residues long. The CDR3 reads CASSFTISQGGYTF. CDR3 in DNA: TGTGCCAGCAGTTTTACTATTTCACAGGGTGGCTACACCTTC.

This rearrangement joins TRBV30 to TRBJ2-5; 15 nucleotides agree with TRBD2. Germline CDR1 and CDR2: GTSNPN and SVGIG (reference sequence). V lost 2 bases, J lost 5 bases, and 9 bases stayed unmatched. The length of the CDR3 is 17 residues. Here the CDR3 reads CAWSPGTSGGLVETQYF. CDR3 bases: TGTGCCTGGAGTCCAGGGACTAGCGGGGGGCTTGTCGAGACCCAGTACTTC.

This clone was detected only once. V is TRBV28 and J is TRBJ2-2; D gene ambiguous. The germline CDR1 and CDR2 sequences are MDHEN and SYDVKM. This CDR3 is 15 amino acids long. V lost 4 bases and J lost 1, with 10 bases in between. CDR3: CASSSAALNTGELFF. The DNA for the CDR3 is TGTGCCAGCAGTTCGGCAGCTCTGAACACCGGGGAGCTGTTTTTT.

This clone was counted between two and nine times. This chain uses TRBV7-1 with TRBJ2-4; the D call may be TRBD1 or TRBD2 (5 bases each). TRBV7-1 is assigned to the ORF class and has an uncertain function. The ends were cut back, 4 bases at V and 1 base at J, with 14 bases in the middle. The CDR3 covers 16 residues. The chain's CDR3 is CASSLALGVAKNIQYF. CDR3 DNA: TGTGCCAGCAGCTTAGCGCTGGGGGTGGCCAAAAACATTCAGTACTTC.

The chain links TRBV5-4 to TRBJ2-5; 9 bases match TRBD1. With 0 bases clipped from V and 0 bases from J, the junction kept 0 bases outside the gene matches. Per the germline V gene, CDR1 is SGHNT and CDR2 is YYREEE (reference sequence). CDR3 length: 15 amino acids. The CDR3 DNA reads as TGTGCCAGCAGCTTGGGGACAGGGGACCAAGAGACCCAGTACTTC. Protein: CASSLGTGDQETQYF.

The gene calls are TRBV11-2 and TRBJ2-7; D is uncertain. CDR1 SGHAT and CDR2 FQNNGV come from the germline V gene. Trimming removed 4 bases from V and 3 bases from J, with 16 bases in between. The CDR3 has 15 amino acids. The CDR3 protein is CASSSPLGRHYEQYF. The CDR3 DNA reads TGTGCCAGCAGCTCACCCTTGGGTCGGCACTACGAGCAGTACTTC.

This clone was seen once. The V and J genes are TRBV28 and TRBJ2-7, with TRBD2 identical over 9 bases. The germline V gene has CDR1 MDHEN and CDR2 SYDVKM. This CDR3 region has 15 residues. V was clipped by 3 bases and J by 1 base; unmatched bases: 4. DNA for the CDR3: TGTGCCAGCAGTTTTCAGACTAGCGGATCCTACGAGCAGTACTTC. Translation gives CASSFQTSGSYEQYF.

J is TRBJ1-5 and V is TRBV7-6; unclear D gene. Germline V gene sequence: CDR1 SGHVS, CDR2 FNYEAQ. V gave up 5 bases and J gave up 0 bases, with 5 bases separating them. The CDR3 is 13 residues long. The chain's CDR3 is CASSTDSNQPQHF. For the CDR3, the DNA is TGTGCCAGCAGCACGGATAGCAATCAGCCCCAGCATTTT.

This rearrangement joins TRBV11-3 to TRBJ2-3; unclear D gene. V was shortened by 5 bases and J by 0 bases, with 9 bases between the two germline ends. The CDR3 has 14 residues. CDR1 and CDR2 (germline): SGHNT, YENEEA. The CDR3 here is CASSPTRSTDTQYF. The CDR3 DNA follows: TGTGCCAGCAGCCCTACGCGTAGCACAGATACGCAGTATTTT.

V gene TRBV2 combines with J gene TRBJ2-1, with 7 bases fitting TRBD2. Germline assignment: CDR1 SNHLY and CDR2 FYNNEI. V shed 8 bases, J shed 9 bases, and the junction held 1 base outside the gene matches. The CDR3 has 10 amino acids. The CDR3 is CASGGGEQFF. The DNA for the CDR3 is TGTGCCAGCGGGGGGGGTGAGCAGTTCTTC. Full variable domain (rest looked up from reference TRBV2 and TRBJ2-1): EPEVTQTPSHQVTQMGQEVILRCVPISNHLYFYWYRQILGQKVEFLVSFYNNEISEKSEIFDDQFSVERPDGSNFTLKIRSTKLEDSAMYFCASGGGEQFFGPGTRLTVL.

This chain joins TRBV2 and TRBJ2-7; TRBD1 agrees at 8 bases. Germline values: CDR1 SNHLY, CDR2 FYNNEI. The CDR3 is 15 amino acids. The ends lost 4 bases at V and 2 bases at J; junction bases unmatched: 7. This CDR3 is CASSVQDRDPYEQYF. In DNA, the CDR3 is TGTGCCAGCAGTGTTCAGGACAGGGACCCCTACGAGCAGTACTTC.

The rearrangement uses TRBV21-1 and TRBJ2-7; the tabulated D call, TRBD2, remains unverified against the DNA. TRBV21-1 corresponds to a pseudogene. The CDR3 spans 15 residues. The CDR3 region is CASSKSGVVVDEQYF. Here the CDR3 DNA reads TGTGCCAGCAGCAAATCCGGAGTCGTCGTGGACGAGCAGTACTTC.

V is TRBV27 and J is TRBJ1-5; 10 bases agree with TRBD1. CDR3 size: 15 residues. Trimming at V came to 8 bases and at J to 1 base, leaving 5 bases not matched to a gene. The germline V gene has CDR1 MNHEY and CDR2 SMNVEV (reference sequence). In nucleotides, the CDR3 is TGTGCCAGCTCGGACAGGGGGGGGAGCAATCAGCCCCAGCATTTT. This codes for CASSDRGGSNQPQHF.

This clone was counted once. The chain links TRBV28 to TRBJ2-5; D is undetermined. The germline V and J ends were trimmed by 6 bases and 3 bases, with 11 bases remaining between them. Germline CDR1 reads MDHEN; CDR2 reads SYDVKM. CDR3 length: 13 amino acids. CDR3 sequence: CASRPSDKETQYF. The CDR3 bases are TGTGCCAGCAGACCGTCGGATAAAGAGACCCAGTACTTC.

This chain connects TRBV4-1 to TRBJ2-7; D tentatively reads TRBD1 or TRBD2 (5 bases each). This CDR3 is built from 13 residues. Trimming left V 4 bases short and J 3 bases short, with 10 bases between. The germline gives CDR1 MGHRA, CDR2 YSYEKL. Written as DNA, the CDR3 is TGCGCCAGCAGCCCCGGGGCAGGCTACGAGCAGTACTTC. Its protein product is CASSPGAGYEQYF.

This clone appeared a single time. The chain is built from TRBV5-1 and TRBJ1-5, with D uncertain. There are 13 residues in the CDR3. Germline CDR1 is SGHRS and CDR2 is YFSETQ. V lost 0 bases and J 7 bases, leaving 8 bases between the germline ends. CDR3 residues: CASSLGGGQPQHF. Here the CDR3 DNA reads TGCGCCAGCAGCTTGGGGGGAGGGCAGCCCCAGCATTTT.

The rearrangement uses TRBV27 and TRBJ1-1; no definite D call. There are 13 residues in the CDR3. CDR1 MNHEY and CDR2 SMNVEV come from the germline V gene (reference sequence). The germline V and J ends were trimmed by 3 bases and 0 bases, with 5 bases remaining between them. CDR3: CASSLLMNTEAFF. CDR3 bases: TGTGCCAGCAGTTTGTTAATGAACACTGAAGCTTTCTTT.

This clone was detected a few times. The chain joins TRBV30 to TRBJ1-3; D gene ambiguous. V lost 2 bases, J lost 0 bases, and 8 bases lay in between. The CDR3 contains 14 residues. In germline, CDR1 is GTSNPN, CDR2 SVGIG (reference sequence). The CDR3 DNA is TGTGCCTGGAGTAGACAATTCTCTGGAAACACCATATATTTT. This translates into CAWSRQFSGNTIYF.

The chain links TRBV4-1 to TRBJ2-3; D is ambiguous. Trimming removed 1 base at V and 0 bases at J, with 2 bases between. The CDR3 is 13 residues long. Looked up from germline, CDR1 is MGHRA and CDR2 is YSYEKL. The CDR3 sequence is CASSQGSTDTQYF. Here the CDR3 DNA reads TGCGCCAGCAGCCAAGGAAGCACAGATACGCAGTATTTT.

The chain employs TRBV21-1 and TRBJ2-6; TRBD1 is taken as the D call from the table, unchecked against the DNA. TRBV21-1 is a pseudogene segment. The CDR3 has 15 amino acids. The CDR3 loop is CASSKQGAGANVLTF. For the CDR3, the DNA is TGTGCCAGCAGCAAACAGGGGGCTGGGGCCAACGTCCTGACTTTC.